The 20 T cell receptor beta chains reported below all come from one sample, sequenced in a study of T cells in tuberculosis. Here immunoSEQ multiplex PCR was the method, and the copy in TCRdb shows in-frame clones only, minus some. The table records tens of thousands of clones, approximately 91% of them present only once. Sorting used thawed, overnight-rested PBMC stained with anti-CD3, a viability dye and GMM-loaded CD1B tetramer. The CD1B tetramers carried C32 glucose monomycolate purified from Rhodococcus equi. Sequencing was performed on CD1b-GMM tetramer-negative cells sorted from PBMCs. All receptors come from an adult woman with latent tuberculosis.

Remarks on this clone: Within the sample, other DNA sequences also encode this same CDR3. This chain uses TRBV4-3 with TRBJ1-2; D is unresolved. V gave up 2 bases and J gave up 8 bases, with 12 bases separating them. This CDR3 spans 13 amino acids. Germline CDR1 and CDR2: LGHNA and YSLEER. Written as DNA, the CDR3 is TGCGCCAGCAGCCAACTTCTAGGGAGCGGCTACACCTTC. Translated, it gives CASSQLLGSGYTF.

J is TRBJ2-1 and V is TRBV11-2; weak D call: TRBD2 (5 bases). CDR1 and CDR2 from the germline V gene are SGHAT and FQNNGV. The CDR3 loop spans 15 amino acids. The V and J ends lost 2 bases and 0 bases respectively, with 8 bases between them. CDR3 nucleotides: TGTGCCAGCAGCTTAAGCGGAAGCTCCTACAATGAGCAGTTCTTC. This codes for CASSLSGSSYNEQFF.

The chain has TRBV25-1 and TRBJ2-3; TRBD1 agrees at 9 bases. Trimming cost V 6 bases and J 2 bases; bases outside gene matches: 6. Germline lookup yields CDR1 MGHDK and CDR2 SYGVNS. The CDR3 totals 15 residues. CDR3 DNA sequence: TGTGCCAGCAGCCGGGACAGGGAGACCACAGATACGCAGTATTTT. It codes for CASSRDRETTDTQYF.

The V and J genes are TRBV30 and TRBJ2-5, with D tentatively TRBD2 (5 bases). V lost 2 bases and J 5 bases, leaving 21 bases between the germline ends. In germline, CDR1 is GTSNPN, CDR2 SVGIG (reference sequence). CDR3 length equals 16 residues. CDR3: CAWSPWRTQPVETQYF. In DNA form, the CDR3 reads TGTGCCTGGAGTCCTTGGAGGACCCAACCCGTGGAGACCCAGTACTTC.

Only a few counts were recorded for this clone. V and J are TRBV7-9 and TRBJ1-2; 7 bases are shared with TRBD1. CDR3 size: 13 residues. The trim removed 5 bases at V and 7 bases at J, leaving 7 bases unmatched. Germline-derived CDR1 and CDR2 are SEHNR and FQNEAQ (reference sequence). The CDR3 here is CASSGGQRLGYTF. The CDR3 nucleotides read TGTGCCAGCAGCGGGGGACAGAGACTTGGCTACACCTTC.

V is TRBV11-3 and J is TRBJ1-5, with D unresolved. Germline V gives CDR1 SGHNT, CDR2 YENEEA. The CDR3 covers 14 residues. The ends were cut back, 1 base at V and 4 bases at J, with 8 bases in the middle. The CDR3 bases are TGTGCCAGCAGCTTAGCTAGACTGAATCAGCCCCAGCATTTT. It is translated as CASSLARLNQPQHF.

This chain uses TRBV5-6 with TRBJ2-1; D is possibly TRBD2 (6 bases). The CDR3 has 16 amino acids. Per germline, CDR1 SGHDT and CDR2 YYEEEE. The ends were cut back, 0 bases at V and 9 bases at J, with 19 bases in the middle. The CDR3, as DNA: TGTGCCAGCAGCTTGGCCGGGTTTGGGGGGTCAAGTGAGCAGTTCTTC. It codes for CASSLAGFGGSSEQFF.

The J gene is TRBJ1-1, the V gene TRBV9; tentative D call: TRBD1 (6 bases). The V end lost 3 bases, the J end lost 3 bases, and 15 bases lay between the germline ends. There are 15 residues in the CDR3. CDR1 and CDR2 from the germline V gene are SGDLS and YYNGEE. The CDR3 DNA is TGTGCCAGCAGCGCAACAGGGAGCGGGGACACTGAAGCTTTCTTT. As protein: CASSATGSGDTEAFF.

The genes are TRBV11-1 and TRBJ1-2; TRBD1 agrees at 8 bases. This CDR3 has 14 amino acids. Looked up from germline, CDR1 is SGHAT and CDR2 is FQDESV (reference sequence). Trimming at V came to 4 bases and at J to 4 bases, leaving 5 bases not matched to a gene. DNA for the CDR3: TGTGCCAGCAGCTCTACAGGGGGTGGCTATGGCTACACCTTC. Translation gives CASSSTGGGYGYTF.

This chain links TRBV19 with TRBJ2-3; 9 bases align to TRBD2. The V segment lost 5 bases and the J segment 4 bases; nucleotides outside the gene matches: 13. In germline, CDR1 is LNHDA, CDR2 SQIVND (reference sequence). The CDR3 has 17 amino acids. The DNA of the CDR3 is TGTGCCAGTAGTCCGCTGCGAGGTAGCGGGGGCCCAGATACGCAGTATTTT. It yields the protein CASSPLRGSGGPDTQYF.

V usage is TRBV5-1 and J usage is TRBJ2-3; no reliable D call. This CDR3 spans 16 amino acids. With 1 base removed from V and 1 base from J, the gap between germline ends came to 13 bases. The germline V gene encodes CDR1 SGHRS and CDR2 YFSETQ. Written as DNA, the CDR3 is TGCGCCAGCAGCTTGTGGGCTGGAACAGGCACAGATACGCAGTATTTT. Translating gives CASSLWAGTGTDTQYF.

This clone has a handful of counts. Compared with germline, one end of the junction differs, possibly owing to a read error. This rearrangement joins TRBV15 to TRBJ1-2; TRBD1 might be the D (5 bases). CDR1 LNHNV and CDR2 YYDKDF come from the germline V gene (reference sequence). CDR3 size: 14 residues. In nucleotides, the CDR3 is TGTGCCACCAGCAGAGGGCAGGGAAAATTCGGGTCCTTATTC. It specifies CATSRGQGKFGSLF.

V usage is TRBV19 and J usage is TRBJ2-7; maybe TRBD2 (6 bases). V lost 7 bases and J lost 2, with 18 bases in between. This CDR3 has 15 residues. Germline V CDR1 and CDR2: LNHDA, SQIVND (reference sequence). CDR3 bases: TGTGCCAGTACCCCGGCCCGGGGGAGCGCCTACGAGCAGTACTTC. Its protein is CASTPARGSAYEQYF.

The chain employs TRBV6-5 and TRBJ2-7, with 7 nucleotides matching TRBD1. The CDR3 extends over 13 amino acids. Looked up from germline, CDR1 is MNHEY and CDR2 is SVGAGI. V shed 7 bases and J 0 bases; nucleotides not matched to a gene: 3. CDR3 bases: TGTGCCAGCAACCCAGGGGGCTCCTACGAGCAGTACGTC. Translating gives CASNPGGSYEQYV.

This rearrangement joins TRBV7-8 to TRBJ1-1; weak D call: TRBD1 (5 bases). Per the germline V gene, CDR1 is SGHVS and CDR2 is FQNEAQ. The CDR3 spans 15 residues. The V gene lost 5 bases and the J gene lost 6 bases, with 19 bases spanning the gap. CDR3 loop: CASSELQVESAEAFF. The CDR3 DNA sequence: TGTGCCAGCAGCGAACTACAGGTTGAAAGCGCTGAAGCTTTCTTT.

The chain couples TRBV14 to TRBJ2-2; D not resolved. V was shortened by 1 base and J by 6 bases, with 9 bases between the two germline ends. Germline CDR1 is SGHDN and CDR2 is FVKESK. The CDR3 runs 14 residues. The CDR3 sequence: CASSQVSSSGELFF. CDR3 in DNA: TGTGCCAGCAGCCAAGTTAGTAGCTCCGGGGAGCTGTTTTTT.

Only one count was recorded for this clone. This sequence joins TRBV2 and TRBJ1-5; no definite D call. Per germline, CDR1 SNHLY and CDR2 FYNNEI. The CDR3 length is 14 residues. With 2 bases removed from V and 4 bases from J, the gap between germline ends came to 9 bases. The CDR3 sequence is CASSERLRNQPQHF. The CDR3 bases are TGTGCCAGCAGTGAACGCTTGAGGAATCAGCCCCAGCATTTT.

The V gene is TRBV28, the J gene TRBJ2-5, with D perhaps TRBD2 (5 bases). Per the germline V gene, CDR1 is MDHEN and CDR2 is SYDVKM. Trimming removed 8 bases from V and 1 base from J, with 14 bases in between. There are 14 residues in the CDR3. The CDR3 loop reads CASLAPPPQETQYF. The DNA of the CDR3 is TGTGCCAGCCTAGCTCCCCCACCCCAAGAGACCCAGTACTTC.

This chain uses TRBV6-1 with TRBJ2-7, with a possible D match to TRBD1 (6 bases). Germline V CDR1 and CDR2: MNHNS, SASEGT. This CDR3 is 15 amino acids long. The V and J ends lost 3 bases and 3 bases respectively, with 15 bases between them. In DNA, the CDR3 is TGTGCCAGCAGTGATACAGGGTTGACCCTCTACGAGCAGTACGTC. Translating gives CASSDTGLTLYEQYV.

The CDR3 sequence: CASSLVRGGQSDTQYF. As DNA, the CDR3 is TGTGCCAGCAGCTTAGTCCGGGGGGGCCAATCAGATACGCAGTATTTT. This chain joins TRBV7-2 and TRBJ2-3, with 8 bases lining up with TRBD2. CDR1 is SGHTA and CDR2 is FQGNSA in the germline V gene. With 1 base clipped from V and 4 bases from J, the junction kept 7 bases outside the gene matches. This CDR3 is built from 16 residues.